A selection of T cell receptor beta chains follows, all from one sample in a study of cytomegalovirus exposure and HLA in healthy donors. The repertoire was sequenced with immunoSEQ multiplex PCR; TCRdb's copy has only in-frame clones and lacks some. The sample includes 100,000 to 150,000 clones, 75% to 85% of them seen just once. Sequencing was carried out using PBMCs. Every receptor here comes from a man between 25 and 39 years old in good health and CMV-seropositive. The CDR3 runs from the conserved cysteine through the conserved F or W. D genes are given only for firm matches. Only part of the rows carry a size: once, few, many, or a class if the clone is expanded.

d_gene,abundance,j_gene,v_gene,CDR3nt,CDR3aa
TRBD1,few,TRBJ1-5,TRBV6-1,TGTGCCAGCAGTGGCACAGGGGGGCAGCCCCAGCATTTT,CASSGTGGQPQHF
TRBD1,.,TRBJ2-7,TRBV2,TGTGCCAGCAGTGAAGGGTTAAAACGGACAGGGGCGACCTACGAGCAGTACTTC,CASSEGLKRTGATYEQYF
.,.,TRBJ2-1,TRBV5-1,TGCGCCAGCAGCTTCACAGAAACCTACAATGAGCAGTTCTTC,CASSFTETYNEQFF
.,.,TRBJ1-4,TRBV7-2,TGTGCCAGCAGCTTTGACACGACTAATGAAAAACTGTTTTTT,CASSFDTTNEKLFF
TRBD1,.,TRBJ1-4,TRBV12-5,TGTGCTAGTGGTTTGTTTCAGGGGGCGAGGACTAATGAAAAACTGTTTTTT,CASGLFQGARTNEKLFF
.,.,TRBJ1-5,TRBV30,TGTGCCTGGAGTGCCCAAAAGGCAGGGAATCAGCCCCAGCATTTT,CAWSAQKAGNQPQHF
.,.,TRBJ1-4,TRBV5-1,TGCGCCAGCAGCTTGGCCGCAGGGATGGGCGAAAAACTGTTTTTT,CASSLAAGMGEKLFF
TRBD2,.,TRBJ2-3,TRBV10-1,TGCGCCAGTGGTCTAGCGGGGTACACAGATACGCAGTATTTT,CASGLAGYTDTQYF
TRBD1,.,TRBJ2-1,TRBV19,TGTGCCAGTGGTGACAGGGTATTGCAGCAGTTCTTC,CASGDRVLQQFF
.,.,TRBJ1-2,TRBV10-3,TGTGCCATCGCTGTGAGGGTGTCAGGGGCTTGGGCTAACTATGGCTACACCTTC,CAIAVRVSGAWANYGYTF
TRBD2,.,TRBJ2-5,TRBV9,TGTGCCAGCAGCACTCGAGCGGGGGGATTTCAAGAGACCCAGTACTTC,CASSTRAGGFQETQYF
TRBD1,few,TRBJ2-3,TRBV11-3,TGTGCCAGCAGCTTCTCGACAGGGGGCGGCGCAGATACGCAGTATTTT,CASSFSTGGGADTQYF
.,.,TRBJ1-6,TRBV5-1,TGCGCCAGCAGCCTCAACAGACAGGATAATTCACCTCTCCACTTT,CASSLNRQDNSPLHF
TRBD2,.,TRBJ2-3,TRBV5-1,TGCGCCAGCAGCTTGGAACTAGCGGGGGGGTTGAGCGCAGATACGCAGTATTTT,CASSLELAGGLSADTQYF
.,.,TRBJ2-7,TRBV21-1,TGTGCCAGCAGCAAAATCCCCATACGTCGGACAGACAGTAAGTACTTC,CASSKIPIRRTDSKYF
.,once,TRBJ2-2,TRBV29-1,TGCAGCGTTGACAGGGGTGAGATAGGCGTCGGGGAGCTGTTTTTT,CSVDRGEIGVGELFF
TRBD2,.,TRBJ2-2,TRBV5-1,TGCGCCAGCAGCTTGGTCTCTAGCGGGGGGGCCATTTTGGCCGGGGAGCTGTTTTTT,CASSLVSSGGAILAGELFF
.,.,TRBJ2-1,TRBV14,TGTGCCAGCAGCCATCTAGGACTCGACAATGAGCAGTTCTTC,CASSHLGLDNEQFF
.,.,TRBJ1-3,TRBV6-1,TGTGCCAGCAGTCTTCAGGGCTTTGGAAACACCATATATTTT,CASSLQGFGNTIYF
TRBD1,.,TRBJ2-2,TRBV11-3,TGTGCCAGCAGCTTAGTGGGACAGGGGACCGGGGAGCTGTTTTTT,CASSLVGQGTGELFF
.,.,TRBJ1-2,TRBV28,TGTGCCAGCAGTTTGATGGGGCAGGCCTATGGCTACACCTTC,CASSLMGQAYGYTF
.,.,TRBJ1-4,TRBV19,TGTGCCAGTTGTCTGTCGGGAACTAATGAAAAACTGTTTTTT,CASCLSGTNEKLFF
.,few,TRBJ2-4,TRBV21-1,TGTGCCAGCAGATCAGGGGTCTCAAACATTCAGTACTTC,CASRSGVSNIQYF
TRBD2,.,TRBJ2-7,TRBV28,TGTGCCAGCAGTTTGGGACTAGGGGGACCTCTCGGGTACGAGCAGTACTTC,CASSLGLGGPLGYEQYF
.,.,TRBJ1-3,TRBV7-9,TGTGCCAGCAGCCCTCTCCTAATCGGGAAAGAAAACACCATATATTTT,CASSPLLIGKENTIYF